The clone carrying this T cell receptor beta chain has at least ten counts. Its antigen is unidentified. This sample was included in a study of breast tumors, draining lymph nodes, adjacent tissues. Overall study findings and caveats: Tumors had less TCR diversity than lymph nodes, more than nontumor tissue. Most tumor T cells seemingly derive from lymph node, then expand in tumor. Compared with basal-like, luminal-like tumors shared significantly more repertoire with nontumor tissue. Tumor T cell lymph node origin was a supported hypothesis, not proven.

This CDR3 region has 13 residues. Germline assignment: CDR1 ENHRY and CDR2 SYGVKD. Trimming cost V 7 bases and J 8 bases, with 12 bases left between them. TCRdb used MiXCR to reprocess the multiplex PCR reads, holding one entry per CDR3 protein. Here the sample spans approximately 52,000 distinct CDR3 sequences, roughly two fifths being singletons. The sequence derives from a female donor with breast cancer. Some clones in this sample may be carry-over from other donors' samples. V usage is TRBV10-3 and J usage is TRBJ1-6; D is uncertain. Sequences were obtained from breast tumor tissue. CDR3 in amino acids: CAITRNPDSPLHF. CDR3 bases: TGTGCCATCACGCGCAACCCGGATTCACCCCTCCACTTT.